This T cell receptor (beta chain) was sequenced in a study of beta chain features in type 1 diabetes. Overall study: Healthy donors resembled patients in age, gender and cell yields.

Trimming took 1 base from V and 7 from J; bases not matched to a gene: 9. Germline values: CDR1 LNHNV, CDR2 YYDKDF (reference sequence). The CDR3 covers 18 residues. The entirety of the isolated RNA underwent reverse transcription, so expressed TCRB transcripts were sequenced. Libraries were prepared by immunoSEQ multiplex PCR; TCRdb keeps only in-frame clonotypes and omits some of them. This sample yields 350,000 to 450,000 clones, of which roughly 14% are seen a single time; around 0.039% belongs to the top ten. This rearrangement joins TRBV15 to TRBJ2-1; the match to TRBD2 covers 14 bases. This TCR was sampled from a young man in good health. The sequenced sample was naive CD4+ T cells from blood. Here the CDR3 DNA reads TGTGCCACCAGCAGAGGACTAGCGGGGGGGCCTGTGTATAATGAGCAGTTCTTC. The encoded protein is CATSRGLAGGPVYNEQFF.